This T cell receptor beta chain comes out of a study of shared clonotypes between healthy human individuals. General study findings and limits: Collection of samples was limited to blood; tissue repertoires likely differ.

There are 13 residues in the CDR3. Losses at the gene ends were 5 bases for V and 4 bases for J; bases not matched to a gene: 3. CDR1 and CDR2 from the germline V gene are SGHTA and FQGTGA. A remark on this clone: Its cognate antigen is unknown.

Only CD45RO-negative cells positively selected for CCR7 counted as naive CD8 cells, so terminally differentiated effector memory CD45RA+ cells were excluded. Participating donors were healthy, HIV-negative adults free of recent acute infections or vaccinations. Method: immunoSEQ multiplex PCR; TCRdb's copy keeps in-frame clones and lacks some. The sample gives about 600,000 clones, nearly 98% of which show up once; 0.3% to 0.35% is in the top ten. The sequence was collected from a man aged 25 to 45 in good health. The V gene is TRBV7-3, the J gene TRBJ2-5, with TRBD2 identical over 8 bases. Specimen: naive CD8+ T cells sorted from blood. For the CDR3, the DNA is TGTGCCAGCAGCAGGACTAGCACAGAGACCCAGTACTTC. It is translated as CASSRTSTETQYF.